The T cell receptor (beta chain) under discussion was sequenced for a study of graft-versus-host responses after intestinal transplantation. Study-wide background: Grafts that recipients had were multivisceral, liver-intestinal, or isolated intestinal transplants. Anti-thymocyte globulin induction was given to all recipients, followed by tacrolimus and steroids for around 3 years. Study conclusions and caveats: Some GvH clones were seen earlier in gut or blood, suggesting intestinal origin. After transplant, early declines in HvG clones were associated with peak levels of circulating GvH clones.

Germline V CDR1 and CDR2: MNHEY, SMNVEV (reference sequence). The CDR3 has 14 amino acids. The germline V and J ends were trimmed by 8 bases and 1 base, with 14 bases remaining between them. On this clone itself: Its specificity is unknown.

Sequencing was performed with immunoSEQ multiplex PCR; in TCRdb, only in-frame clones are kept and a portion is missing. Here the sample spans just under 85,000 clones, 75% to 95% being singletons. The sequence was obtained from a human donor who was the organ donor for an intestinal transplant. The chain combines TRBV27 with TRBJ2-5; D unclear. This specimen consisted of unstimulated CD8+ T cells sorted from spleen or lymph node cells, obtained before transplant. CDR3 region: CASAPTDGQETQYF. CDR3 coding DNA: TGTGCCAGCGCCCCGACGGACGGCCAAGAGACCCAGTACTTC.